This T cell receptor beta chain is drawn from a study of blood T cell repertoires in COVID-19. Study information: T cells, B-cell-depleted T cells, or PBMCs provided the cDNA or gDNA that served as material.

Ten or more counts support this clone. This CDR3 spans 13 amino acids. Germline V CDR1 and CDR2: LGHDT, YNNKEL (reference sequence). V shed 5 bases and J shed 2 bases, with 9 bases lying between them. Sequenced by immunoSEQ multiplex PCR; TCRdb stores in-frame clones only, minus some. This sample carries 150,000 to 190,000 clones, around four fifths of them seen once, and the ten largest clones take 7.3%. Sample: PBMCs or T cells enriched from blood (not recorded which). The source is a man aged 45 to 65 who had recovered from COVID-19. The chain links TRBV3-1 (or the pseudogene TRBV3-2) to TRBJ1-1; possibly TRBD1 for D (5 bases). The chain's CDR3 is CASSADSNTEAFF. CDR3 coding DNA: TGTGCCAGCAGCGCCGACAGTAACACTGAAGCTTTCTTT.